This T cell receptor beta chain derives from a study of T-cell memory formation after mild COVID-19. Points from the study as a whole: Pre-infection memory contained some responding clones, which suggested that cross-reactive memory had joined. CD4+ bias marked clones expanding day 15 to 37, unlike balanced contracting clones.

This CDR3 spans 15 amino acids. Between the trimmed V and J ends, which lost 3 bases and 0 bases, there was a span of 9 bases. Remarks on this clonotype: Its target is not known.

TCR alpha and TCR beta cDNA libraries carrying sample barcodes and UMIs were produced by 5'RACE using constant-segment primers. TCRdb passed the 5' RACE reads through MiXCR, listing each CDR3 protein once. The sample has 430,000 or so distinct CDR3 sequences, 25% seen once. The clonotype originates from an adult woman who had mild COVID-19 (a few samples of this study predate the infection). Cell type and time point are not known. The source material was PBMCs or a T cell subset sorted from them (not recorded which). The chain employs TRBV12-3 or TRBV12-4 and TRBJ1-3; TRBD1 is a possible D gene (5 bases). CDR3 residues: CASSFGTNSGNTIYF. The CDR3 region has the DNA TGTGCCAGCAGTTTCGGGACTAACTCTGGAAACACCATATATTTT.